What follows are 7 T cell receptor beta chains derived from one specimen sequenced in a study of graft-versus-host responses after intestinal transplantation. Profiled with immunoSEQ multiplex PCR; TCRdb holds only in-frame clones, not every one. The profile shows over 2,000 clones, about 37% of them singletons. Responders labeled with CFSE (about 200,000) were plated with about 200,000 irradiated, violet-dye-labeled stimulators. The sample consisted of alloreactive CD8+ T cells from a mixed lymphocyte reaction culture, taken before transplantation. Described subset: CFSE-low proliferating T cells sorted from roughly 6-day pre-transplant mixed lymphocyte reaction (GvH or HvG direction). The receptors come from a human patient who was an organ donor for intestinal transplantation.

For this clone: Lacking the conserved final phenylalanine or tryptophan, this CDR3 likely reflects a read error. It is unclear where the CDR3 begins or ends on the DNA, so no DNA is shown, and the CDR3 is as TCRdb lists it. The chain combines TRBV6-5 with TRBJ2-7; the table's D gene call, TRBD1, was not cross checked with the DNA. Germline CDR1 reads MNHEY; CDR2 reads SVGAGI. Inclusive of both ends, the CDR3 amounts to 14 amino acids. The CDR3 is CASSGRMGPYELYC.

The J gene is TRBJ2-5, the V gene TRBV5-8; D possibly corresponds to TRBD1 (6 bases). Per germline, CDR1 SGHTS and CDR2 YDEGEE. The CDR3 loop spans 14 amino acids. V shed 6 bases and J shed 5 bases, with 17 bases lying between them. In DNA, the CDR3 is TGTGCCAGCATTCCAAGGGGGTTCTGGGAGACCCAGTACTTC. Encoded protein: CASIPRGFWETQYF.

This clone was counted a few times. The V call is TRBV4-3, the J call TRBJ1-5; D not resolved. The germline gives CDR1 LGHNA, CDR2 YSLEER. The CDR3 has 15 amino acids. V lost 1 base, J lost 2 bases, and 9 bases lay in between. CDR3 in DNA: TGCGCCAGCAGCCAAGTTTTGCAGGGCAATCAGCCCCAGCATTTT. This sequence encodes CASSQVLQGNQPQHF.

Only one count was recorded for this clone. The chain recombines TRBV6-5 with TRBJ2-3; D unresolved. The V gene lost 0 bases and the J gene lost 2 bases, with 9 bases spanning the gap. The CDR3 is 15 residues long. CDR1 is MNHEY, CDR2 SVGAGI, per germline. The CDR3 DNA reads as TGTGCCAGCAGTTACTCCGGTCCCCCCACAGATACGCAGTATTTT. Protein: CASSYSGPPTDTQYF.

V gene TRBV6-5 combines with J gene TRBJ2-1, with D maybe TRBD1 (6 bases). This CDR3 has 16 residues. The germline V and J ends were trimmed by 1 base and 9 bases, with 19 bases remaining between them. Looked up from germline, CDR1 is MNHEY and CDR2 is SVGAGI. The CDR3 protein is CASSYLVTGGGSEQFF. CDR3 DNA: TGTGCCAGCAGTTACTTGGTGACAGGAGGAGGTAGTGAGCAGTTCTTC.

This clone was seen only a few times. This rearrangement joins TRBV12-1 to TRBJ2-6; TRBD1 was called by the table and not checked on the DNA. TRBV12-1 is annotated as a pseudogene. The CDR3 extends over 17 amino acids. CDR3 coding DNA: TGTGCCAGCAGCCTAAGCATAGGACAAAGTCGGGCCAACGTCCTGACTTTC. This sequence encodes CASSLSIGQSRANVLTF.

The V gene is TRBV5-1, the J gene TRBJ1-1; D possibly corresponds to TRBD1 (5 bases). The CDR3 is 13 residues long. The V gene's germline CDR1 is SGHRS and CDR2 YFSETQ. The V end lost 2 bases, the J end lost 1 base, and 6 bases lay between the germline ends. The CDR3 sequence is CASSFGGNTEAFF. CDR3 DNA sequence: TGCGCCAGCAGCTTTGGGGGGAACACTGAAGCTTTCTTT.